This entry describes one TCR beta chain. No antigen is known for it. Base qualities were left out, and no much larger clone turns up one base away. The entry originates in a study of blood T cell repertoires in COVID-19 (dated by TCRdb to about 2020). Some background on the complete study: Collaborator samples came from the United States, Italy and Spain and covered acute and convalescent phases of COVID-19. Nearly every sample came with metadata listing a de-identified subject ID, COVID-19 status, age in years and sex. The material from the prospective study consisted of cDNA or gDNA derived from T cells, B-cell-depleted T cells, or PBMCs. Samples were obtained from the ongoing ImmuneRACE study (first 160 participants) and from about 1,300 subjects provided by 6 global collaborators. A freely available public database, intended as a resource for researchers studying the immune response to SARS-CoV-2, is where the repertoires were released. Deeply sampled blood TCRbeta repertoires from subjects exposed to, actively infected with, or recovered from COVID-19 were included in the dataset. Where available, HLA class I and class II types were obtained from metadata supplied by the sample provider rather than from assay-based typing. The research as a whole found: Clinical and demographic metadata were provided uncurated, with the amount varying by source and participant.

Trimming removed 0 bases from V and 7 bases from J, leaving 13 bases between the germline ends. CDR1 and CDR2 are drawn from the germline V gene: MRHNA, SNTAGT. The CDR3 goes from the cysteine to the phenylalanine over 15 residues. CDR3 DNA only is kept here, 45 bases in frame from base 1. Whole blood was collected in K2EDTA tubes by collaborating institutions according to the institutions' own protocols. For TCRbeta analysis, collaborators shipped samples in one of three forms: frozen whole blood, isolated PBMCs, or DNA extracted from either of those sample types. The immunoSEQ Assay, a bias-controlled multiplex PCR, was used to amplify TCRbeta CDR3 regions from genomic DNA. The study's processing was this. Nucleated cell counts per sample were estimated from amplification of reference gene primers within the assay. To quantify the absolute abundance of each unique TCRbeta CDR3 rearrangement, sequence reads were collapsed and filtered. For each sample, productive Simpson clonality was calculated as the square root of Simpson's diversity index across productive rearrangements. TCRdb mirrors the immuneACCESS table, restricted to in-frame sequences. Some clones are absent from its copies; in checked studies, under half trace to an unresolved V gene, and the reason for the others is unknown. That table supplies the V and J calls and clone size; D and trimming were determined from the DNA. Recorded for this sample are roughly 70,000 clones; 75% to 95% of them occurred a single time. The top ten constitute around 13% of the sample.

Sequenced: peripheral blood. The chain is encoded by TRBV6-4 joined to TRBJ2-1; TRBD2 is a weak D gene call, 6 bases matching. The clonotype was recovered from a human donor with active COVID-19. The donor label of this sample is uncertain. The DNA is TGTGCCAGCAGTGACTCGGCGGGAACGGGAAATGAGCAGTTCTTC. Translation gives CASSDSAGTGNEQFF.